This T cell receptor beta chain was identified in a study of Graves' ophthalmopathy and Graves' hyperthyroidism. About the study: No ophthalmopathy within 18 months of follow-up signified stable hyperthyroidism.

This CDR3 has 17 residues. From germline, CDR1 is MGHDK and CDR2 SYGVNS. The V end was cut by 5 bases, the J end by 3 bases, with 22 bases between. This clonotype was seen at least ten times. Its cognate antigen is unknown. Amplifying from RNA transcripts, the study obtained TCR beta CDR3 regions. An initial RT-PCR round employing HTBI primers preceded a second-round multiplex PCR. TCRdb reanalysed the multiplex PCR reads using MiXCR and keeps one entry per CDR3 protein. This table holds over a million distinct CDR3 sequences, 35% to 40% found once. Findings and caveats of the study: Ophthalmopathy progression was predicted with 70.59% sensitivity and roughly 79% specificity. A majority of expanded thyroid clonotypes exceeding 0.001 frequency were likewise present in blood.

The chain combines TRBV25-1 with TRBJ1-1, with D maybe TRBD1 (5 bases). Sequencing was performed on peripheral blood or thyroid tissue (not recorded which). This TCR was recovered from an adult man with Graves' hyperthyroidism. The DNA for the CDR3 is TGTGCCAGCAGTAAATCCCAGGGAAATTATCGGGACACTGAAGCTTTCTTT. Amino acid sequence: CASSKSQGNYRDTEAFF.